Sequencing of this TCR beta chain was carried out in a study of T cell responses to AZD1222 COVID-19 vaccine. Using immunoSEQ multiplex PCR, the repertoire was profiled, and TCRdb retains in-frame clones only, with some absent. The data contain about 140,000 clones, around 89% of them singletons. The table lists this clone with a count of one. Its antigen is undetermined. Study findings and constraints: Repertoire sampling was restricted to post-peak T cell response timepoints. Spike-specific TCR breadth and depth were elevated following two AZD1222 doses. Spike as a whole was targeted by vaccine-associated CD4 TCRs, dominant at 160-218 and 743-854. White British people made up most donors, females outnumbered males, and clonal diversity was possibly underestimated.

V dropped 7 bases and J dropped 6 bases, with 10 bases sitting between them. CDR3 length: 12 amino acids. The sample consisted of peripheral blood, taken on day 0 of AZD1222 vaccination. The clonotype was recovered from an adult in good health. This rearrangement joins TRBV12-3 or TRBV12-4 to TRBJ2-1; D is uncertain. The CDR3 is CASTFSPNEQFF. The DNA for the CDR3 is TGTGCCAGCACTTTCTCTCCCAATGAGCAGTTCTTC.